This is a list of T cell receptor beta chains from one sample in a study of CD8 T cells in Susac syndrome. One entry per CDR3 protein results from TCRdb running MiXCR on the immunoSEQ multiplex PCR reads. The sample lists about 430,000 distinct CDR3 sequences; around 85% were seen once. The sequenced material came from CD8+ T cells from PBMCs. Receptors originate from a human donor with multiple sclerosis. The CDR3 runs from the conserved cysteine through the conserved F or W. D genes are given only for firm matches. The size of a clone is reported for some rows only, either as once, few or many, or as a class for expanded clones.

NA	TRBV13	15	NA	TRBJ2-7	CASSLELGQIYEQYF	TGTGCCAGCAGCTTAGAGTTGGGTCAGATCTACGAGCAGTACTTC
NA	TRBV7-6	17	NA	TRBJ1-3	CASSPVYSFNSGNTIYF	TGTGCCAGCAGCCCTGTATACTCGTTTAACTCTGGAAACACCATATATTTT
NA	TRBV4-1	16	NA	TRBJ1-6	CASSQVESSYNSPLHF	TGCGCCAGCAGCCAAGTAGAGAGCTCCTATAATTCACCCCTCCACTTT
NA	TRBV7-9	16	TRBD1	TRBJ2-5	CASSYWTGGNIETQYF	TGTGCCAGCAGCTATTGGACAGGGGGCAACATCGAGACCCAGTACTTC
NA	TRBV6-4	13	NA	TRBJ2-1	CASSVGEGVEQFF	TGTGCCAGCAGTGTAGGGGAGGGGGTTGAGCAGTTCTTC
NA	TRBV15	16	TRBD1	TRBJ1-2	CATSSLWDRLVEGYTF	TGTGCCACCAGCAGCCTATGGGACAGGCTTGTGGAAGGCTACACCTTC
few	TRBV11-2	13	NA	TRBJ1-5	CASSLGFNQPQHF	TGTGCCAGCAGCTTAGGTTTCAATCAGCCCCAGCATTTT
NA	TRBV30	13	NA	TRBJ1-1	CAWGRGEVQEAFF	TGTGCCTGGGGTAGGGGCGAAGTTCAGGAAGCTTTCTTT
NA	TRBV9	16	NA	TRBJ2-1	CASSVNSAQARDEQFF	TGTGCCAGCAGCGTAAATTCAGCGCAGGCTCGCGATGAGCAGTTCTTC
NA	TRBV12-3/TRBV12-4	18	NA	TRBJ2-6	CASRPGRGLGSGANVLTF	TGTGCCAGCAGGCCTGGGAGGGGGTTGGGCTCTGGGGCCAACGTCCTGACTTTC
NA	TRBV7-6	15	NA	TRBJ2-7	CASSSHFGSSYEQYF	TGTGCCAGCAGCTCCCACTTTGGAAGTAGCTACGAGCAGTACTTC
few	TRBV5-8	12	TRBD2	TRBJ2-1	CASGRAGNEQFF	TGTGCCAGCGGGAGGGCGGGCAATGAGCAGTTCTTC
NA	TRBV24-1	15	NA	TRBJ2-1	CATLSTPAWCNEQFF	TGTGCCACCCTTAGCACCCCTGCTTGGTGCAATGAGCAGTTCTTC
NA	TRBV9	17	TRBD1	TRBJ1-2	CASSLEREGGYGYGYTF	TGTGCCAGCAGCCTCGAAAGGGAAGGGGGCTATGGCTATGGCTACACCTTC
NA	TRBV6-5	13	NA	TRBJ1-1	CASSYGAGVAAFF	TGTGCCAGCAGTTACGGAGCAGGTGTAGCAGCTTTCTTT
NA	TRBV5-8	15	TRBD2	TRBJ2-1	CASSYGTSGSDEQFF	TGTGCCAGCAGCTACGGGACTAGCGGGAGCGATGAGCAGTTCTTC
NA	TRBV20-1	14	NA	TRBJ1-1	CSARDFIQGTEAFF	TGCAGTGCTAGAGATTTTATACAGGGAACTGAAGCTTTCTTT
NA	TRBV6-5	14	NA	TRBJ2-7	CASSYSDRPYEQYF	TGTGCCAGCAGTTACTCAGACCGCCCATACGAGCAGTACTTC
NA	TRBV4-1	15	NA	TRBJ1-5	CASSQAAGGAQPQHF	TGCGCCAGCAGCCAAGCGGCTGGGGGGGCCCAGCCCCAGCATTTT
NA	TRBV6-5	18	NA	TRBJ1-2	CASSYSHGREQGGYGYTF	TGTGCCAGCAGTTACTCCCACGGCCGGGAACAGGGAGGCTATGGCTACACCTTC
once	TRBV3-1	13	NA	TRBJ1-1	CASSTEMGTEAFF	TGTGCCAGCAGTACAGAGATGGGGACAGAAGCTTTCTTT
NA	TRBV29-1	15	NA	TRBJ1-1	CSVGWGAGFTTEAFF	TGCAGCGTGGGGTGGGGGGCAGGATTTACCACTGAAGCTTTCTTT
NA	TRBV12-3/TRBV12-4	14	TRBD2	TRBJ2-3	CASSPRLATDTQYF	TGTGCCAGCAGTCCCCGACTAGCGACAGATACGCAGTATTTT
NA	TRBV6-6	14	NA	TRBJ2-2	CASSYSRSSGEPFF	TGTGCCAGCAGTTACTCTCGTTCGTCCGGGGAGCCGTTTTTT
NA	TRBV25-1	15	NA	TRBJ2-7	CASSGPGPTYYEQYF	TGTGCCAGCAGTGGACCAGGTCCTACCTACTACGAGCAGTACTTC
once	TRBV4-1	13	NA	TRBJ1-5	CASSQAKGGPQHF	TGCGCCAGCAGCCAAGCGAAAGGGGGGCCCCAGCATTTT
NA	TRBV7-9	13	NA	TRBJ2-7	CASSLDPSDEQYF	TGTGCCAGCAGCTTAGATCCCTCGGACGAGCAGTACTTC
NA	TRBV28	15	NA	TRBJ1-5	CASSTFGDINQPQHF	TGTGCCAGCAGCACCTTCGGGGACATCAATCAGCCCCAGCATTTT
NA	TRBV12-3/TRBV12-4	17	TRBD1	TRBJ2-2	CASSFRQGGSNTGELFF	TGTGCCAGCAGTTTCAGACAGGGGGGCTCGAACACCGGGGAGCTGTTTTTT
NA	TRBV12-3/TRBV12-4	14	NA	TRBJ2-7	CASSHSELDYEQYF	TGTGCCAGCAGCCACTCGGAGTTGGACTACGAGCAGTACTTC
NA	TRBV3-1	15	NA	TRBJ1-4	CASSQDFGGDEKLFF	TGTGCCAGCAGCCAAGACTTCGGGGGCGATGAAAAACTGTTTTTT
NA	TRBV20-1	14	NA	TRBJ2-1	CSAVERGDSSEQFF	TGCAGTGCCGTAGAACGTGGCGACTCCAGTGAGCAGTTCTTC
few	TRBV19	13	NA	TRBJ1-1	CASSYGANTEAFF	TGTGCCAGTAGTTACGGCGCGAACACTGAAGCTTTCTTT
NA	TRBV5-1	16	TRBD2	TRBJ2-1	CASSAGTSGLYNEQFF	TGCGCCAGCAGCGCTGGGACTAGCGGACTCTACAATGAGCAGTTCTTC
NA	TRBV20-1	13	NA	TRBJ2-1	CSAIRALSNEQFF	TGCAGTGCTATACGCGCGCTCAGTAATGAGCAGTTCTTC
once	TRBV27	14	NA	TRBJ2-4	CASSLIGSKNIQYF	TGTGCCAGCAGTTTGATAGGCTCCAAAAACATTCAGTACTTC
NA	TRBV12-3/TRBV12-4	16	TRBD1	TRBJ2-7	CASSLVLGGQGYEQYF	TGTGCCAGCAGTTTAGTTCTGGGGGGACAGGGGTACGAGCAGTACTTC
NA	TRBV30	12	NA	TRBJ2-7	CAWSVGSNEQYF	TGTGCCTGGAGTGTAGGATCGAACGAGCAGTACTTC
NA	TRBV5-1	17	NA	TRBJ2-3	CASSLWWEDDGTDTQYF	TGCGCCAGCAGCTTGTGGTGGGAGGACGACGGCACAGATACGCAGTATTTT
NA	TRBV11-2	18	TRBD2	TRBJ2-1	CASSQTTLASGMINEQFF	TGTGCCAGCAGCCAAACCACTCTCGCTAGCGGGATGATAAATGAGCAGTTCTTC
NA	TRBV21-1	18	NA	TRBJ2-6	CASSNENGTGNGANVLTF	TGTGCCAGCAGCAATGAAAACGGGACAGGGAACGGGGCCAACGTCCTGACTTTC
once	TRBV2	15	TRBD2	TRBJ2-1	CASSVSGASYNEQFF	TGTGCCAGCAGCGTTAGCGGGGCCTCCTACAATGAGCAGTTCTTC
NA	TRBV7-9	14	NA	TRBJ1-2	CASSLSDRDYGYTF	TGTGCCAGCAGCTTATCGGACAGAGACTATGGCTACACCTTC
NA	TRBV27	17	NA	TRBJ2-5	CASSLSAGTLFGETQYF	TGTGCCAGCAGTTTATCGGCCGGGACACTTTTTGGAGAGACCCAGTACTTC
NA	TRBV12-3/TRBV12-4	16	TRBD2	TRBJ2-3	CASSLHLAGGGDTQYF	TGTGCCAGCAGTTTGCATCTAGCGGGGGGTGGGGATACGCAGTATTTT
NA	TRBV28	16	NA	TRBJ1-1	CASSLSGGGMNTEAFF	TGTGCCAGCAGTTTGAGTGGGGGCGGCATGAACACTGAAGCTTTCTTT
NA	TRBV7-3	16	TRBD1	TRBJ2-2	CASSLTTGRFGGELFF	TGTGCCAGCAGCTTAACGACAGGGCGATTTGGCGGGGAGCTGTTTTTT
NA	TRBV5-1	15	NA	TRBJ2-1	CASSLAAFSGTEQFF	TGCGCCAGCAGCTTGGCCGCGTTCTCGGGTACTGAGCAGTTCTTC
NA	TRBV4-1	17	TRBD1	TRBJ2-2	CASSHSSGTGYTGELFF	TGCGCCAGCAGCCATTCGTCCGGGACAGGATACACCGGGGAGCTGTTTTTT
NA	TRBV7-8	15	NA	TRBJ2-2	CASSPERVQAGELFF	TGTGCCAGCAGCCCCGAGCGAGTTCAGGCGGGGGAGCTGTTTTTT
NA	TRBV4-1	16	TRBD2	TRBJ2-5	CASSLVVAGDQETQYF	TGCGCCAGCAGCTTGGTGGTAGCGGGAGATCAAGAGACCCAGTACTTC
NA	TRBV6-8	12	NA	TRBJ1-1	CASTPIFTEAFF	TGTGCCAGCACCCCGATCTTCACTGAAGCTTTCTTT
NA	TRBV24-1	14	NA	TRBJ1-5	CATSGPCSNQPQHF	TGTGCCACCTCCGGGCCTTGTAGCAATCAGCCCCAGCATTTT
NA	TRBV4-1	16	NA	TRBJ1-2	CASSQDPQNKADGYTF	TGCGCCAGCAGCCAAGATCCACAGAATAAGGCGGATGGCTACACCTTC
once	TRBV27	14	NA	TRBJ1-5	CASSRAGSEKPQHF	TGTGCCAGCAGCCGAGCGGGGAGTGAGAAGCCCCAGCATTTT
NA	TRBV4-1	14	NA	TRBJ1-1	CASSHPGRNTEAFF	TGCGCCAGCAGCCATCCGGGCAGGAACACTGAAGCTTTCTTT
NA	TRBV7-2	14	NA	TRBJ1-2	CASSPPEVAFGYTF	TGTGCCAGCAGCCCGCCCGAAGTGGCTTTCGGCTACACCTTC
once	TRBV6-5	14	NA	TRBJ2-3	CASRTIDQPDTQYF	TGTGCCAGCAGGACCATCGATCAACCAGATACGCAGTATTTT